What follows is one T cell receptor beta chain and its context. This clonotype was detected many times. There is no known antigen for this receptor. No per-base quality is available; no much larger clone lies one base away. Stable Graves' hyperthyroidism was defined as the absence of progression to ophthalmopathy over 18 months of follow-up. Hyperthyroidism patients were newly diagnosed, had a disease duration of under 2 months, and were aged 18 to 65 years. Patients with uncontrolled infections, other autoimmune diseases, pregnancy or lactation were excluded. Diagnoses relied on clinical symptoms, serum thyroxine and TRAb, thyroid ultrasound and orbital computed tomography. PBMCs were isolated from more than 9 ml of fresh peripheral blood by Ficoll-Paque density gradient centrifugation. Trizol reagent was used to extract total RNA, and RNA quality was then checked on an Agilent 2100 Bioanalyzer. The data were obtained in a study of T cells in Graves' hyperthyroidism and ophthalmopathy (dated by TCRdb to about 2019). Background for the entire study: Peripheral blood samples were taken at the time of initial diagnosis, prior to any treatment. A discovery cohort of around 100 patients, approximately 45 with Graves' ophthalmopathy and 55 to 65 with stable Graves' hyperthyroidism, was used to find distinguishing TCR V-J signatures. Whether ophthalmopathy could be predicted prospectively was tested in an independent validation cohort made up of some 20 hyperthyroidism patients plus 17 patients who later progressed to ophthalmopathy. For training and testing, the 95 to 100 patients in the discovery cohort were randomly divided in a 7:3 ratio. In addition, the study compared T-cell repertoires in thyroid tissue and in blood from six Graves' hyperthyroidism patients. Following sampling, methimazole starting at 30 mg daily was given to hyperthyroidism patients, and high-dose intravenous methylprednisolone was given to ophthalmopathy patients. According to the paper, TCR Vbeta CDR3 sequencing was carried out on some 140 peripheral blood samples, which came from 40 to 45 ophthalmopathy, approximately 78 hyperthyroidism and approximately 17 progressor patients. Overall study outcomes, separate from this receptor: Sample size was not statistically predetermined, and blinding of investigators to group allocation was not performed. In cross-validation, a model built on a 13 V-J signature told ophthalmopathy apart from stable hyperthyroidism with under 90% sensitivity and 81% to 82% specificity, and in testing the same model reached 80%/75%. Most expanded thyroid clonotypes (frequency above 0.001) were also found in blood, which suggests that blood repertoires may mirror thyroid immune responses. In validation, the model predicted progression to ophthalmopathy a median of roughly 6.1 months before onset, with over 55% sensitivity and roughly 77% specificity.

The TCR beta CDR3 regions were amplified from RNA transcripts. A first-round RT-PCR of the TCR CDR3 used the HTBI primer set with the Qiagen OneStep RT-PCR kit. The libraries were constructed in a second round of multiplex PCR and then size-selected and purified. Libraries were sequenced paired-end with 100 bp reads on an Illumina HiSeq2000. For the original study's pipeline: Raw data were processed with SOAPnuke, discarding reads with adapters, uncalled bases, mean Phred below 15, or no exact constant-primer or identifier match. High-quality paired reads were merged using COPE v1.2.5, and each unique nucleotide sequence was defined as a clonotype. Clonotypes were aligned to IMGT TRBV, TRBD and TRBJ reference segments using MiTCR v1.1. Analysis was restricted to V-J combinations with a frequency above 0.0001, which covered 99.2% of repertoires. The TCS score was defined as F50 (clonal expansion) divided by E x V (chaos), with BLOSUM62-based TCRdist calculated between CDR3 peptides within each V-J. Welch's t-statistics and random forest reduced roughly 540 V-J features to roughly 13, which were used in a naive Bayes classifier (R e1071). In-frame beta chains were kept once TCRdb had trimmed the public reads at Q25 with fastp and called clones with MiXCR. CDR3 protein duplicates are merged, each entry listing the most common genes and DNA. The V and J calls and clone size come from TCRdb's table, not from the authors' own analysis. The sample profile shows approximately 420,000 distinct CDR3 sequences; roughly 15% of them were found once. The ten largest account for 5% to 6% of the sample.

Taken from the germline V gene, the CDR1 and CDR2 loops are SGHAT and FQNNGV. From the cysteine through the phenylalanine, the CDR3 covers 15 amino acids. This entry keeps only the CDR3 DNA: 45 bases, framed from base 1. Trimming takes 3 bases from V and 0 bases from J, and the germline ends sit 11 bases apart. The chain is assembled from TRBV11-2 and TRBJ1-1; a weak D assignment points to TRBD1 (6 bases agree). The sequenced material came from blood. The sequence derives from a woman between 18 and 29 years old with Graves' hyperthyroidism. The CDR3 protein is CASSFLRGLNTEAFF. The DNA reads as follows: TGTGCCAGCAGCTTCCTTAGGGGGTTGAACACTGAAGCTTTCTTT.